This T cell receptor (beta chain) is from a study of shared clonotypes between healthy human individuals. In its sample, this clone was seen a few times. Different DNA sequences within this sample yield the same CDR3. Data came from immunoSEQ multiplex PCR; TCRdb stores just in-frame clones and leaves some out. The sample shows approximately 2.5 million clones, approximately 90% of them seen only once. V dropped 1 base and J dropped 2 bases, with 8 bases sitting between them. The germline V gene encodes CDR1 MGHRA and CDR2 YSYEKL. CDR3 length: 15 residues. Sequenced input: naive CD4+ T cells sorted from blood. The subset was: CD45RA+ positively selected. The sequence derives from a man younger than 35 in good health. V and J are TRBV4-1 and TRBJ2-2, with a possible D match to TRBD1 (6 bases). The CDR3 DNA sequence: TGCGCCAGCAGCCAAGGGACAGCTAACACCGGGGAGCTGTTTTTT. Amino acids: CASSQGTANTGELFF.